Listed here are 29 T cell receptor beta chains from one sample, sequenced in a study of identical twins. TCRdb redid the calling of the 5' RACE reads with MiXCR, one entry per CDR3 protein. The sample lists around 220,000 distinct CDR3 sequences; over 9.5% were seen once. The sample consisted of memory T cells sorted from blood. The source of these receptors is a man aged 45-65 years in good health.

The CDR3 is CATSDPGTGRNEQYF. The CDR3 coding sequence is TGTGCCACCAGTGATCCCGGGACAGGGCGGAACGAGCAGTACTTC. This chain connects TRBV24-1 to TRBJ2-7, with TRBD1 identical over 9 bases. The length of the CDR3 is 15 residues. Germline CDR1 KGHDR, CDR2 SFDVKD. Losses at the gene ends were 3 bases for V and 5 bases for J; bases not matched to a gene: 7.

This clonotype was seen repeatedly, ten times or more. This chain uses TRBV12-3 or TRBV12-4 with TRBJ1-1; 8 bases are a match to TRBD1. This CDR3 region has 15 residues. V lost 3 bases and J lost 0; bases outside the gene matches: 3. CDR3 nucleotides: TGTGCCAGCAGTTTGTACAGGGGGGTGAACACTGAAGCTTTCTTT. Its translation is CASSLYRGVNTEAFF.

The chain is built from TRBV6-5 and TRBJ1-2; 7 bases align to TRBD1. The germline gives CDR1 MNHEY, CDR2 SVGAGI. This CDR3 is built from 13 residues. Trimming removed 2 bases from V and 7 bases from J; junction bases left unmatched: 4. The DNA of the CDR3 is TGTGCCAGCAGTTACGAGGGGGCTGGTGGCTACACCTTC. Its translation: CASSYEGAGGYTF.

This clonotype has more than one count but fewer than ten. This chain joins TRBV6-2 or TRBV6-3 and TRBJ2-1, with D perhaps TRBD1 (5 bases). The CDR3 sequence is 13 residues long. Germline-derived CDR1 and CDR2 are MNHEY and SVGEGT. The V end lost 2 bases, the J end lost 8 bases, and 10 bases lay between the germline ends. CDR3 region: CASSYAWGHEQFF. CDR3 nucleotide sequence: TGTGCCAGCAGTTACGCGTGGGGCCATGAGCAGTTCTTC.

As to this clonotype: The junction differs from germline at one of its ends, possibly a read error. V gene TRBV6-2 or TRBV6-3 combines with J gene TRBJ2-7, with 7 positions matching TRBD1. The CDR3 consists of 11 residues. Germline lookup yields CDR1 MNHEY and CDR2 SVGEGT. CDR3 sequence reads: CASSTTDRWDF. The DNA of the CDR3 is TGTGCCAGCAGTACCACGGACAGGTGGGACTTC.

This clonotype has ten or more counts. The J gene is TRBJ2-2, the V gene TRBV7-9, with D perhaps matching TRBD2 (6 bases). V gave up 0 bases and J gave up 4 bases, with 15 bases separating them. The CDR3 is 17 residues long. Per the germline V gene, CDR1 is SEHNR and CDR2 is FQNEAQ (reference sequence). The CDR3 loop is CASSLAAGIGVTGELFF. The CDR3 nucleotides read TGTGCCAGCAGCTTAGCGGCGGGGATCGGGGTCACCGGGGAGCTGTTTTTT.

The chain employs TRBV2 and TRBJ2-7; weak D call: TRBD2 (6 bases). The CDR3 sequence is 14 residues long. Per the germline V gene, CDR1 is SNHLY and CDR2 is FYNNEI. Trimming took 6 bases from V and 4 from J, leaving 16 bases between them. The CDR3 DNA sequence: TGTGCCAGCAGCGTACTGACTAGTTGGTACGAGCAGTACTTC. It yields the protein CASSVLTSWYEQYF. The variable domain in full, completed from reference TRBV2 and TRBJ2-7, reads EPEVTQTPSHQVTQMGQEVILRCVPISNHLYFYWYRQILGQKVEFLVSFYNNEISEKSEIFDDQFSVERPDGSNFTLKIRSTKLEDSAMYFCASSVLTSWYEQYFGPGTRLTVT.

At least ten counts were recorded for this clonotype. The gene calls are TRBV28 and TRBJ1-4; 10 positions match TRBD1. The CDR3 is 16 residues long. The V and J ends lost 4 bases and 8 bases, in that order; junction bases with no gene match: 10. The germline gives CDR1 MDHEN, CDR2 SYDVKM. Written as DNA, the CDR3 is TGTGCCAGCAGTTCCCGACAGGGGGCATGGGGCGAAAAACTGTTTTTT. This codes for CASSSRQGAWGEKLFF.

This clonotype showed up just a few times. This rearrangement joins TRBV18 to TRBJ2-1; 8 nucleotides agree with TRBD2. With V trimmed by 1 base and J by 8 bases, 7 bases remained unmatched. CDR1 is KGHSH, CDR2 LQKENI, per germline. The CDR3 has 15 residues. The CDR3 DNA is TGTGCCAGCTCACCACAGGCGGGGGGTCGGGATGAGCAGTTCTTC. Protein: CASSPQAGGRDEQFF.

This clonotype was found many times. J is TRBJ2-1 and V is TRBV27; 8 bases fit TRBD2. The J segment lost 7 bases and the V segment lost 6 bases, leaving 8 bases of the junction unmatched. This CDR3 has 14 residues. Germline loops: CDR1 MNHEY, CDR2 SMNVEV (reference sequence). The CDR3 spells CASRSRGGRNEQFF. CDR3 DNA: TGTGCCAGCAGATCTCGGGGGGGGAGAAATGAGCAGTTCTTC.

In its sample, this clonotype was seen a few times. The V and J genes are TRBV4-2 and TRBJ2-1; D gene ambiguous. The CDR3 length is 14 residues. Trimming cost V 3 bases and J 6 bases, with 12 bases left between them. Germline V lookup: CDR1 LGHNA, CDR2 YNFKEQ. CDR3 protein: CASSHPTPTNEQFF. The CDR3 DNA follows: TGTGCCAGCAGCCATCCTACCCCGACCAATGAGCAGTTCTTC.

In its sample, this clonotype was seen many times. The genes are TRBV4-3 and TRBJ2-3; no definite D call. Germline V CDR1 and CDR2: LGHNA, YSLEER. The CDR3 runs to 13 residues. Trimming stripped 0 bases from V and 4 bases from J, with 5 bases between. CDR3 amino acids: CASSQERADTQYF. For the CDR3, the DNA is TGCGCCAGCAGCCAAGAGAGAGCAGATACGCAGTATTTT.

The sample holds a few counts of this clonotype. The chain combines TRBV6-2 or TRBV6-3 with TRBJ2-2; 13 bases map to TRBD2. Germline CDR1 is MNHEY and CDR2 is SVGEGT. The length of the CDR3 is 18 residues. With V trimmed by 5 bases and J by 6 bases, 12 bases remained unmatched. The CDR3 coding sequence is TGTGCCAGCAGTCGATACTCACCGGGACTAGCGGGGCCCGGGGAGCTGTTTTTT. Translating it yields CASSRYSPGLAGPGELFF.

This clonotype was counted only a few times. The chain carries TRBV18 and TRBJ2-3, with a weak D call TRBD1 (5 bases). Germline V gives CDR1 KGHSH, CDR2 LQKENI. The CDR3 sequence is 15 residues long. Trimming removed 4 bases from V and 0 bases from J, with 11 bases in between. The CDR3 loop reads CASSRADTSTDTQYF. CDR3 DNA: TGTGCCAGCTCACGGGCGGACACGAGCACAGATACGCAGTATTTT.

Ten or more counts support this clonotype. The V and J genes are TRBV7-8 and TRBJ2-1; 7 bases align to TRBD1. Germline V gene lookup returns CDR1 SGHVS and CDR2 FQNEAQ. Losses at the gene ends were 8 bases for V and 4 bases for J; bases not matched to a gene: 5. This CDR3 region has 13 residues. CDR3 loop: CASGQESYNEQFF. DNA of the CDR3: TGTGCCAGCGGACAGGAAAGTTACAATGAGCAGTTCTTC.

This clonotype was counted ten times or more. V and J are TRBV5-5 and TRBJ2-1; D remains unclear. This CDR3 has 15 residues. Trimming took 4 bases from V and 0 from J, leaving 11 bases between them. Germline V lookup: CDR1 SGHKS, CDR2 YYEKEE (reference sequence). CDR3 protein: CASSLDPSSYNEQFF. Here the CDR3 DNA reads TGTGCCAGCAGCCTGGACCCGAGCTCCTACAATGAGCAGTTCTTC.

The chain joins TRBV4-2 to TRBJ2-1; 11 nucleotides line up with TRBD1. Trimming cost V 1 base and J 8 bases; bases outside gene matches: 7. The germline CDR1 and CDR2 sequences are LGHNA and YNFKEQ. There are 16 residues in the CDR3. The CDR3 loop is CASSQARTGGRDEQFF. CDR3 bases: TGTGCCAGCAGCCAAGCTAGGACAGGGGGCAGGGATGAGCAGTTCTTC.

This clonotype was seen many times. The rearrangement joins TRBV7-2 to TRBJ2-7; 8 nucleotides align to TRBD2. Unmatched junction bases numbered 10, after V lost 0 bases and J lost 6 bases. Germline assignment: CDR1 SGHTA and CDR2 FQGNSA. The CDR3 consists of 16 residues. The CDR3 region is CASSLAAGAGGSEQYF. CDR3 DNA: TGTGCCAGCAGCTTAGCCGCCGGGGCGGGGGGAAGCGAGCAGTACTTC. Full variable domain (outside the CDR3, taken from reference TRBV7-2 and TRBJ2-7): GAGVSQSPSNKVTEKGKDVELRCDPISGHTALYWYRQSLGQGLEFLIYFQGNSAPDKSGLPSDRFSAERTGGSVSTLTIQRTQQEDSAVYLCASSLAAGAGGSEQYFGPGTRLTVT.

The chain recombines TRBV21-1 with TRBJ1-5; TRBD1 is taken as the D call from the table, unchecked against the DNA. TRBV21-1 is shown as a pseudogene. CDR3 length equals 19 residues. CDR3 sequence: CASSKDGNRGRVGNQPQQF. CDR3 in DNA: TGTGCCAGCAGCAAAGATGGTAACAGGGGGCGCGTAGGCAATCAGCCCCAGCAATTT.

This clonotype was seen a handful of times. This chain links TRBV9 with TRBJ2-1; D is perhaps TRBD2 (5 bases). CDR1 is SGDLS, CDR2 YYNGEE, per germline. Trimming removed 3 bases at V and 6 bases at J, with 16 bases between. This CDR3 comprises 15 residues. CDR3 DNA: TGTGCCAGCAGCGCCAGCGGTTTGGAAGCCAATGAGCAGTTCTTC. Translation: CASSASGLEANEQFF.

The chain uses TRBV5-6 and TRBJ2-1; TRBD1 agrees at 12 bases. CDR1 is SGHDT and CDR2 is YYEEEE in the germline V gene. Trimming cost V 2 bases and J 6 bases; bases outside gene matches: 21. This CDR3 has 21 residues. This CDR3 is CASSFFNAGQGASVGVNEQFF. The DNA for the CDR3 is TGTGCCAGCAGCTTTTTTAACGCGGGACAGGGGGCATCAGTTGGTGTCAATGAGCAGTTCTTC.

This clonotype occurred a few times. CDR3 sequence (DNA): TGTGCCAGCAGTTACGATCGGGGAAACAGGAATGAGCAGTTCTTC. Protein product: CASSYDRGNRNEQFF. V is TRBV6-5 and J is TRBJ2-1, with D perhaps TRBD1 or TRBD2 (5 bases each). Germline V gene sequence: CDR1 MNHEY, CDR2 SVGAGI. V was trimmed by 2 bases and J by 7 bases, leaving 15 bases between them. The CDR3 is 15 residues long.

This clonotype was detected only a few times. V is TRBV12-3 or TRBV12-4 and J is TRBJ1-3; D remains ambiguous. V was trimmed by 5 bases and J by 0 bases, leaving 11 bases between them. This CDR3 contains 15 residues. This chain's CDR3 is CASSGQELSGNTIYF. In nucleotides, the CDR3 is TGTGCCAGCAGTGGCCAGGAACTCTCTGGAAACACCATATATTTT.

This clonotype was picked up many times. CDR3: CASSFRPGGVKIYNEQFF. DNA of the CDR3: TGCGCCAGCAGCTTTCGTCCGGGCGGGGTCAAAATTTACAATGAGCAGTTCTTC. The chain recombines TRBV5-1 with TRBJ2-1, with a possible D match to TRBD2 (6 bases). CDR1 SGHRS and CDR2 YFSETQ come from the germline V gene. The CDR3 has 18 amino acids. Trimming left V 2 bases short and J 4 bases short, with 22 bases between.

This clonotype was counted only a few times. The chain has TRBV9 and TRBJ2-1; TRBD2 aligns across 13 bases. With 4 bases clipped from V and 6 bases from J, the junction kept 10 bases outside the gene matches. The CDR3 covers 17 residues. The germline V gene has CDR1 SGDLS and CDR2 YYNGEE. As DNA, the CDR3 is TGTGCCAGCAGCACCCCTCCCGGGACTAGCGGGACCAATGAGCAGTTCTTC. Its translation is CASSTPPGTSGTNEQFF.

The J gene is TRBJ1-1, the V gene TRBV7-3, with 8 bases that match TRBD1. The germline V gene has CDR1 SGHTA and CDR2 FQGTGA. The CDR3 has 14 residues. V lost 5 bases to trimming and J lost 3 bases; unmatched junction nucleotides: 5. Written as DNA, the CDR3 is TGTGCCAGCAGCAAACAGGGGGGGGACACTGAAGCTTTCTTT. Translated, it gives CASSKQGGDTEAFF.

Only a few counts were recorded for this clonotype. V is TRBV20-1 and J is TRBJ2-5; 7 bases align to TRBD1. Germline CDR1 reads DFQATT; CDR2 reads SNEGSKA (reference sequence). The CDR3 has 14 residues. The V and J ends lost 0 bases and 3 bases, in that order; junction bases with no gene match: 4. The CDR3: CSARDPTGKETQYF. DNA for the CDR3: TGCAGTGCTAGAGATCCGACAGGGAAAGAGACCCAGTACTTC.

In this sample, this clonotype turned up a few times. The chain employs TRBV6-1 and TRBJ1-2; 9 bases align to TRBD1. The CDR3 is 16 amino acids. Looked up from germline, CDR1 is MNHNS and CDR2 is SASEGT. Trimming removed 5 bases from V and 7 bases from J; junction bases left unmatched: 14. CDR3 DNA: TGTGCCAGCAGTCGCCGCATGGAACAGGGGGCTAGTGGCTACACCTTC. Translating it yields CASSRRMEQGASGYTF.

The gene calls are TRBV30 and TRBJ1-2, with D unresolved. Germline CDR1 GTSNPN, CDR2 SVGIG (reference sequence). The V gene lost 4 bases and the J gene lost 2 bases, with 17 bases spanning the gap. This CDR3 region has 15 residues. The CDR3 here is CAWNRGLAVNYGYTF. CDR3 sequence (DNA): TGTGCCTGGAATCGAGGGCTCGCGGTAAACTATGGCTACACCTTC.